The rows below give T cell receptor beta chains drawn from one sample of a study of blood T cell repertoires in COVID-19. The protocol was immunoSEQ multiplex PCR, while the TCRdb copy is restricted to in-frame clones and leaves out a portion. In the table there are about 82,000 clones, around 80% of which are singletons. The sample taken for sequencing was peripheral blood. The source is a man aged 55 to 70 with COVID-19, enrolled during active disease. The conserved cysteine and the conserved F or W are not part of the CDR3 here. Size tells how often a clone was seen (once, few, many) or the class of an expanded clone, and some rows leave it out.

abundance,v_gene,j_gene,len,CDR3aa
NA,TRBV2,TRBJ1-1,14,ASREPYDSLNTEAF
NA,TRBV29-1,TRBJ1-2,11,SVSRTNNYGYT
once,TRBV7-6,TRBJ1-3,14,ASSLYRDSSGNTIY
NA,TRBV5-1,TRBJ2-3,14,ANSSLGAVGTDTQY
once,TRBV19,TRBJ1-5,11,ATGTDMNQPQH
NA,TRBV27,TRBJ2-7,11,ASSVSPSYEQY
NA,TRBV27,TRBJ2-1,14,ASIGRGQGINNEQF
NA,TRBV6-6,TRBJ2-1,12,ASSFSESYNEQF
NA,TRBV19,TRBJ1-1,13,ASSIRDSRQTEAF
NA,TRBV6-5,TRBJ1-6,12,ASSMGQKNSPLH
NA,TRBV7-2,TRBJ2-1,13,ASSLRTGAYNEQF
NA,TRBV5-4,TRBJ1-3,13,ASSTWTNSGNTIY
NA,TRBV30,TRBJ2-7,11,AWTSGRYYEQY
once,TRBV5-1,TRBJ2-2,13,ASSRGSRDTGELF
NA,TRBV5-5,TRBJ1-5,12,ASSLRGPGQPQH
NA,TRBV11-3,TRBJ2-5,13,ASSLGTVVGETQY
NA,TRBV7-9,TRBJ1-5,14,ASSRGDVGGNQPQH
once,TRBV28,TRBJ2-6,13,AGGRIKSGANVLT
NA,TRBV5-1,TRBJ2-7,12,ASSPTLEGYEQY
NA,TRBV9,TRBJ1-2,13,ASSVAVTADYGYT
NA,TRBV5-4,TRBJ2-2,15,ASSLELAGGAIGELF
NA,TRBV4-3,TRBJ2-1,13,ASSQRTSGYNEQF
NA,TRBV25-1,TRBJ1-1,14,ASSEGGGRRDTEAF
NA,TRBV4-1,TRBJ2-2,16,ASSQDRGGTYLTGELF
NA,TRBV7-2,TRBJ1-6,13,ASGGQGAANSPLH
NA,TRBV29-1,TRBJ1-2,10,SAAGENYGYT
NA,TRBV24-1,TRBJ2-7,6,ATSDRG
NA,TRBV29-1,TRBJ2-5,10,SVYRLQETQY
NA,TRBV9,TRBJ2-1,12,ASSVDGDYNEQF
NA,TRBV18,TRBJ2-7,13,ASSLGTVNRDEQY
NA,TRBV10-3,TRBJ1-2,12,AISESRGQNSYT
NA,TRBV7-2,TRBJ2-1,11,ASSPTYVNEQF
NA,TRBV7-8,TRBJ2-5,15,ASSLSLLAGEQETQY
few,TRBV19,TRBJ1-6,15,ASSPRTPTGDNSPLH
NA,TRBV7-3,TRBJ1-6,12,ASSLGTENSPLH
NA,TRBV6-5,TRBJ1-2,10,ASSFAGQGYT
NA,TRBV12-3/TRBV12-4,TRBJ1-6,10,ASRTNSSPLH
NA,TRBV6-5,TRBJ1-1,14,ASSSPSGGSGTEAF
NA,TRBV7-3,TRBJ2-2,11,ASSSRQGLELF
NA,TRBV19,TRBJ1-1,12,ASSIAGVLSEAF